These 14 T cell receptor beta chains were sequenced from one sample in a study of T-cell memory formation after mild COVID-19. TCRdb passed the 5' RACE reads through MiXCR, listing each CDR3 protein once. The table has 90,000 to 120,000 distinct CDR3 sequences, approximately 15% seen once. Sequencing was carried out using PBMCs or a T cell subset sorted from them (not recorded which). The receptors were sampled from a man younger than 30 who had mild COVID-19 (a few samples of this study predate the infection). Cell type and time point are not known.

This clonotype showed up just a few times. The chain has TRBV4-3 and TRBJ2-2; 8 bases fit TRBD1. Germline CDR1 and CDR2: LGHNA and YSLEER. V dropped 0 bases and J dropped 7; count of bases not matched to a gene: 7. The CDR3 contains 16 residues. CDR3 sequence reads: CASSQDTQGAFGELFF. CDR3 coding DNA: TGCGCCAGCAGCCAAGATACCCAGGGGGCCTTCGGGGAGCTGTTTTTT.

This clonotype was seen more than once but under ten times. This chain links TRBV28 with TRBJ2-1; possibly TRBD1 or TRBD2 for D (5 bases each). The CDR3 has 15 amino acids. The V end was cut by 6 bases, the J end by 1 base, with 13 bases between. From germline, CDR1 is MDHEN and CDR2 SYDVKM. For the CDR3, the DNA is TGTGCCAGCAGCCCGACAGAGGGGTCCTACAATGAGCAGTTCTTC. Encoded protein: CASSPTEGSYNEQFF.

This chain links TRBV4-1 with TRBJ2-5, with D perhaps matching TRBD2 (6 bases). The CDR3 runs 14 residues. The V gene lost 1 base and the J gene lost 9 bases, with 15 bases spanning the gap. CDR1 and CDR2 from the germline V gene are MGHRA and YSYEKL. As DNA, the CDR3 is TGCGCCAGCAGCCAAGCCATGGGGGGTAATCCCCAGTACTTC. Protein sequence: CASSQAMGGNPQYF.

This clonotype was counted between two and nine times. This sequence joins TRBV19 and TRBJ2-1; either TRBD1 or TRBD2 may supply D (6 bases each). The V end was cut by 9 bases, the J end by 9 bases, with 18 bases between. This CDR3 region has 13 residues. The germline CDR1 and CDR2 sequences are LNHDA and SQIVND (reference sequence). The CDR3 reads CASGGSVVGEQFF. Written as DNA, the CDR3 is TGTGCCAGCGGGGGCTCTGTGGTAGGTGAGCAGTTCTTC.

Ten or more counts support this clonotype. V gene TRBV29-1 combines with J gene TRBJ2-1; 16 nucleotides match TRBD2. V was clipped by 6 bases and J by 10 bases; unmatched bases: 12. Germline lookup yields CDR1 SQVTM and CDR2 ANQGSEA. This CDR3 contains 16 residues. DNA for the CDR3: TGCAGCGTCCTTCCCGGGACTAGCGGGGGGGTAGGAGAGCAGTTCTTC. Residues: CSVLPGTSGGVGEQFF.

A few counts support this clonotype. The rearrangement links TRBV7-9 to TRBJ2-3, with 7 bases that match TRBD1. V lost 5 bases, J lost 2 bases, and 7 bases stayed unmatched. Germline assignment: CDR1 SEHNR and CDR2 FQNEAQ (reference sequence). The CDR3 is 15 residues long. The CDR3 loop is CASSPGTVITDTQYF. The CDR3 DNA is TGTGCCAGCAGCCCCGGGACAGTTATCACAGATACGCAGTATTTT.

This clonotype was counted only a few times. The rearrangement joins TRBV4-2 to TRBJ2-1; 7 positions match TRBD2. With V trimmed by 4 bases and J by 2 bases, 5 bases remained unmatched. Germline V gene lookup returns CDR1 LGHNA and CDR2 YNFKEQ. The CDR3 has 15 amino acids. CDR3 residues: CASSPRTRAYNEQFF. In DNA, the CDR3 is TGTGCCAGCAGCCCCCGGACTAGGGCCTACAATGAGCAGTTCTTC.

This clonotype was seen a few times. The CDR3 region is CATSRDRGNEQFF. The CDR3 bases are TGTGCCACCAGCAGAGACAGGGGGAATGAGCAGTTCTTC. The chain joins TRBV15 to TRBJ2-1; 7 nucleotides match TRBD1. Germline-derived CDR1 and CDR2 are LNHNV and YYDKDF (reference sequence). This CDR3 contains 13 residues. The junction had 0 bases not matched to a gene; V was cut back by 0 bases and J by 7 bases.

This clonotype showed up many times. The J gene is TRBJ2-7, the V gene TRBV7-2; 13 nucleotides match TRBD2. This CDR3 spans 15 amino acids. With V trimmed by 5 bases and J by 2 bases, 3 bases remained unmatched. The germline V gene has CDR1 SGHTA and CDR2 FQGNSA. The CDR3 loop is CASSLLAGGTYEQYV. For the CDR3, the DNA is TGTGCCAGCAGCCTACTAGCGGGGGGGACCTACGAGCAGTACGTC.

This clonotype appeared a few times. The gene calls are TRBV6-5 and TRBJ1-1, with 9 bases matching TRBD1. Germline V CDR1 and CDR2: MNHEY, SVGAGI. This CDR3 has 14 residues. Trimming took 4 bases from V and 9 from J; bases not matched to a gene: 9. The CDR3 reads CASSSGQGYTKAFF. In DNA form, the CDR3 reads TGTGCCAGCAGTTCGGGACAGGGATATACTAAAGCTTTCTTT.

The chain employs TRBV5-6 and TRBJ1-1, with D possibly matching TRBD1 (6 bases). The CDR3 is 17 amino acids. Trimming took 4 bases from V and 2 from J, leaving 21 bases between them. Germline V gene lookup returns CDR1 SGHDT and CDR2 YYEEEE. This CDR3 is CASSPITSGHPNTEAFF. The CDR3 DNA follows: TGTGCCAGCAGCCCTATCACCTCGGGACACCCCAACACTGAAGCTTTCTTT.

A note on this clonotype: At one end the junction does not follow the germline gene, possibly because of a read error. This sequence joins TRBV7-2 and TRBJ2-2; TRBD2 agrees at 7 bases. Per germline, CDR1 SGHTA and CDR2 FQGNSA. The CDR3 is made up of 15 amino acids. This CDR3 reads CASSLAAGYTGELIF. The DNA for the CDR3 is TGTGCCAGCAGCTTAGCAGCGGGATACACCGGGGAGCTGATTTTT.

CDR3 loop: CASSQDWGRYNSPLHF. Here the CDR3 DNA reads TGCGCCAGCAGCCAAGATTGGGGCCGCTATAATTCACCCCTCCACTTT. The chain employs TRBV4-3 and TRBJ1-6; perhaps TRBD1 as D (5 bases). CDR3 length: 16 residues. Trimming took 0 bases from V and 3 from J, leaving 9 bases between them. Germline V gene data show CDR1 as LGHNA and CDR2 as YSLEER.

The table lists this clonotype with a few counts. This sequence joins TRBV5-1 and TRBJ1-5; D is undetermined. This CDR3 contains 15 residues. V was cut by 1 base and J by 4 bases, with 12 bases left in between. Germline V CDR1 and CDR2: SGHRS, YFSETQ. The CDR3: CASSLTGNLNQPQHF. The DNA for the CDR3 is TGCGCCAGCAGCTTGACTGGAAACTTAAATCAGCCCCAGCATTTT.